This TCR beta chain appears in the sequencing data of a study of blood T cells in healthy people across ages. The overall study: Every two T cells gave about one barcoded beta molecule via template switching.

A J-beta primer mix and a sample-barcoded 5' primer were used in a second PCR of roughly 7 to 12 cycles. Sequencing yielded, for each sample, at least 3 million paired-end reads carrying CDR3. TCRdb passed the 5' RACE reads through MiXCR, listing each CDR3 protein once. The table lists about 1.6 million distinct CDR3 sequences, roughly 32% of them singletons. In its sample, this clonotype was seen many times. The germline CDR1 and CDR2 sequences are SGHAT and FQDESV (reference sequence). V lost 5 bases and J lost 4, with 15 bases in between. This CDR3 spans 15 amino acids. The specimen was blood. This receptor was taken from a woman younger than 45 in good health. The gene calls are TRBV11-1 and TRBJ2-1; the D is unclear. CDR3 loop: CASSLGSSIYNEQFF. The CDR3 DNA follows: TGTGCCAGCAGCCTGGGGTCCAGCATATACAATGAGCAGTTCTTC.